Below are 22 T cell receptor beta chains sequenced from a single sample in a study of vaccination effects on CD4 cells after COVID-19. Profiled with immunoSEQ multiplex PCR; TCRdb holds only in-frame clones, not every one. Here the sample spans about 22,000 clones, approximately 70% being singletons. Their antigen targets remain unknown. Antigen-specific CD4+ T cells expanded by the ViraFEST assay with viral peptide pools were then sequenced. Upon completion of 10 to 11 days in culture, CD4+ T cells were isolated. Sequences were derived from CD4+ T cells from PBMCs cultured with HCoV-229E spike peptides, sampled before COVID-19 vaccination. The source of these receptors is a human donor who received a COVID-19 vaccine.

V is TRBV4-1 and J is TRBJ2-4; 13 positions match TRBD2. Trimming at V came to 1 base and at J to 8 bases, leaving 11 bases not matched to a gene. This CDR3 has 18 amino acids. Germline CDR1 is MGHRA and CDR2 is YSYEKL. CDR3: CASSQGLLAGGSGDIQYF. Here the CDR3 DNA reads TGCGCCAGCAGCCAAGGGCTACTAGCGGGGGGGAGTGGAGACATTCAGTACTTC.

The V and J genes are TRBV7-8 and TRBJ2-5; possibly TRBD2 for D (5 bases). The V and J ends lost 1 base and 4 bases respectively, with 10 bases between them. CDR3 length equals 14 residues. CDR1 and CDR2 (germline): SGHVS, FQNEAQ. CDR3 protein: CASSLVSSRETQYF. The CDR3 coding sequence is TGTGCCAGCAGCTTAGTTTCTAGCCGAGAGACCCAGTACTTC. Complete variable domain (other parts from reference TRBV7-8 and TRBJ2-5): GAGVSQSPRYKVAKRGQDVALRCDPISGHVSLFWYQQALGQGPEFLTYFQNEAQLDKSGLPSDRFFAERPEGSVSTLKIQRTQQEDSAVYLCASSLVSSRETQYFGPGTRLLVL.

The sample holds one count of this clone. This chain connects TRBV6-5 to TRBJ1-2; TRBD1 agrees at 7 bases. Looked up from germline, CDR1 is MNHEY and CDR2 is SVGAGI. Losses at the gene ends were 5 bases for V and 3 bases for J; bases not matched to a gene: 9. The CDR3 spans 15 residues. CDR3 sequence reads: CASSPWRGLYYGYTF. The DNA of the CDR3 is TGTGCCAGCAGTCCATGGAGGGGGCTTTACTATGGCTACACCTTC.

V is TRBV11-2 and J is TRBJ1-5, with D unclear. The CDR3 contains 15 residues. V was pared by 0 bases and J by 2 bases, with 8 bases between. Germline CDR1 is SGHAT and CDR2 is FQNNGV. CDR3 sequence reads: CASSLDRGGNQPQHF. DNA of the CDR3: TGTGCCAGCAGCTTAGATCGGGGAGGCAATCAGCCCCAGCATTTT. Drawing the rest from reference TRBV11-2 and TRBJ1-5, the complete variable domain is EAGVAQSPRYKIIEKRQSVAFWCNPISGHATLYWYQQILGQGPKLLIQFQNNGVVDDSQLPKDRFSAERLKGVDSTLKIQPAKLEDSAVYLCASSLDRGGNQPQHFGDGTRLSIL.

This clone was picked up a small number of times. The rearrangement uses TRBV30 and TRBJ1-5; tentatively, D is TRBD1 (5 bases). V dropped 2 bases and J dropped 2 bases, with 7 bases sitting between them. The V gene's germline CDR1 is GTSNPN and CDR2 SVGIG (reference sequence). The CDR3 extends over 13 amino acids. The CDR3 protein is CAWSLQGNQPQHF. The CDR3 bases are TGTGCCTGGAGTTTACAGGGCAATCAGCCCCAGCATTTT.

This clone was seen a handful of times. The chain combines TRBV10-1 with TRBJ1-2; D possibly corresponds to TRBD1 (6 bases). Germline assignment: CDR1 WNHNN and CDR2 SYGVQD (reference sequence). This CDR3 spans 13 amino acids. The V gene lost 2 bases and the J gene lost 5 bases, with 9 bases spanning the gap. CDR3: CASSEQGRYGYTF. The CDR3 nucleotides read TGCGCCAGCAGTGAGCAGGGGAGATATGGCTACACCTTC.

The rearrangement uses TRBV10-1 and TRBJ2-7, with a possible D match to TRBD1 (6 bases). There are 11 residues in the CDR3. Germline V CDR1 and CDR2: WNHNN, SYGVQD (reference sequence). The V end was cut by 6 bases, the J end by 7 bases, with 10 bases between. The CDR3 reads CASSAQGEQYF. The CDR3 bases are TGCGCCAGCAGCGCACAGGGTGAGCAGTACTTC.

The chain is built from TRBV30 and TRBJ1-2, with 11 bases that match TRBD1. V was pared by 2 bases and J by 7 bases, with 6 bases of the junction left unmatched. The CDR3 is 14 residues long. Germline assignment: CDR1 GTSNPN and CDR2 SVGIG (reference sequence). In nucleotides, the CDR3 is TGTGCCTGGAGTTGGGCTGGACAGGGGGCTGGCTACACCTTC. Its protein is CAWSWAGQGAGYTF. The entire variable domain, with the rest obtained from reference TRBV30 and TRBJ1-2, is as follows: SQTIHQWPATLVQPVGSPLSLECTVEGTSNPNLYWYRQAAGRGLQLLFYSVGIGQISSEVPQNLSASRPQDRQFILSSKKLLLSDSGFYLCAWSWAGQGAGYTFGSGTRLTVV.

This chain connects TRBV12-3 or TRBV12-4 to TRBJ1-2; no definite D call. This CDR3 comprises 13 residues. V lost 5 bases and J lost 0, with 7 bases in between. The CDR3 spells CASSAVSNYGYTF. DNA for the CDR3: TGTGCCAGCAGTGCGGTTTCTAACTATGGCTACACCTTC.

The rearrangement joins TRBV4-2 to TRBJ1-1; 10 nucleotides match TRBD1. Germline V gives CDR1 LGHNA, CDR2 YNFKEQ. V was pared by 0 bases and J by 4 bases, with 2 bases of the junction left unmatched. This CDR3 contains 15 residues. In DNA form, the CDR3 reads TGTGCCAGCAGCCAAGATGACAGGGGGCCCACTGAAGCTTTCTTT. This codes for CASSQDDRGPTEAFF.

The chain links TRBV6-5 to TRBJ2-5, with 8 nucleotides matching TRBD1. CDR3 length: 14 amino acids. Unmatched junction bases numbered 12, after V lost 10 bases and J lost 5 bases. CDR1 and CDR2 (germline): MNHEY, SVGAGI. The DNA of the CDR3 is TGTGCCATCGACAGGGGTAACGGCTTCGAGACCCAGTACTTC. Protein product: CAIDRGNGFETQYF.

The chain uses TRBV5-1 and TRBJ2-3; 9 bases match TRBD2. Per germline, CDR1 SGHRS and CDR2 YFSETQ. After removal of 0 bases from V and 4 bases from J, the junction contained 3 bases not matched to a gene. The CDR3 sequence is 15 residues long. The CDR3 protein is CASSLDGGRADTQYF. CDR3 DNA sequence: TGCGCCAGCAGCTTGGACGGCGGGAGGGCAGATACGCAGTATTTT.

The chain carries TRBV4-1 and TRBJ2-4; D is undetermined. Germline lookup yields CDR1 MGHRA and CDR2 YSYEKL. This CDR3 is 18 amino acids long. Trimming cost V 1 base and J 3 bases, with 19 bases left between them. The CDR3 is CASSQVDMGFIDKNIQYF. The CDR3 coding sequence is TGCGCCAGCAGCCAAGTTGATATGGGTTTTATAGACAAAAACATTCAGTACTTC.

This sequence joins TRBV16 and TRBJ1-1, with D maybe TRBD1 (5 bases). The germline CDR1 and CDR2 sequences are KGHSY and FQNENV. Trimming cost V 0 bases and J 0 bases, with 8 bases left between them. The CDR3 is 15 residues long. The CDR3 DNA follows: TGTGCCAGCAGCCAATCTAAGGGGATGAACACTGAAGCTTTCTTT. Its protein product is CASSQSKGMNTEAFF.

This clone was seen just once. The chain has TRBV7-2 and TRBJ1-6, with D unclear. The CDR3 extends over 13 amino acids. Germline V gene lookup returns CDR1 SGHTA and CDR2 FQGNSA. The V end lost 7 bases, the J end lost 10 bases, and 14 bases lay between the germline ends. The CDR3, as DNA: TGTGCCAGCACCGAGGTGGAAGGGTCACCCCTCCACTTT. Residues: CASTEVEGSPLHF.

The rearrangement joins TRBV3-1 (or the pseudogene TRBV3-2) to TRBJ1-1; tentative D call: TRBD1 (6 bases). Trimming cost V 4 bases and J 2 bases, with 14 bases left between them. This CDR3 is 15 amino acids long. Germline CDR1 is LGHDT and CDR2 is YNNKEL (reference sequence). The CDR3 is CASSLGGQPNTEAFF. CDR3 sequence (DNA): TGTGCCAGCAGCCTCGGGGGGCAGCCAAACACTGAAGCTTTCTTT.

The CDR3 loop reads CASSKKGGGSTDTQYF. DNA of the CDR3: TGCGCCAGCAGCAAGAAAGGGGGGGGAAGCACAGATACGCAGTATTTT. J is TRBJ2-3 and V is TRBV5-1, with D perhaps matching TRBD2 (7 bases). Germline lookup yields CDR1 SGHRS and CDR2 YFSETQ. Trimming stripped 4 bases from V and 0 bases from J, with 15 bases between. There are 16 residues in the CDR3.

The rearrangement links TRBV7-8 to TRBJ2-1; 9 positions match TRBD1. The germline V gene has CDR1 SGHVS and CDR2 FQNEAQ. V was pared by 5 bases and J by 10 bases, with 12 bases of the junction left unmatched. This CDR3 spans 15 amino acids. This CDR3 reads CASSRGGTGFGEQFF. CDR3 nucleotide sequence: TGTGCCAGCAGCAGGGGCGGGACAGGGTTTGGGGAGCAGTTCTTC.

In its sample, this clone was seen once. This sequence joins TRBV3-1 (or the pseudogene TRBV3-2) and TRBJ1-5, with a possible D match to TRBD1 (5 bases). This CDR3 region has 13 residues. Germline-derived CDR1 and CDR2 are LGHDT and YNNKEL (reference sequence). V lost 4 bases, J lost 15 bases, and 19 bases lay in between. The CDR3 region has the DNA TGTGCCAGCAGCCCGTCCACGGGACGGAGGTTGCATTTT. This translates into CASSPSTGRRLHF.

The chain joins TRBV5-1 to TRBJ2-7, with TRBD2 matching over 10 bases. The CDR3 runs 19 residues. CDR1 is SGHRS and CDR2 is YFSETQ in the germline V gene. The J segment lost 2 bases and the V segment lost 0 bases, leaving 14 bases of the junction unmatched. The CDR3 DNA sequence: TGCGCCAGCAGCTTGGCGCCGACTAGCGGGCTCGCTACCACCTACGAGCAGTACTTC. Translating gives CASSLAPTSGLATTYEQYF.

This clone was seen once. The genes are TRBV6-5 and TRBJ1-1; no definite D call. This CDR3 contains 11 residues. Trimming pared 7 bases from V and 3 bases from J, leaving 6 bases between. Germline values: CDR1 MNHEY, CDR2 SVGAGI. The CDR3 DNA follows: TGTGCCAGCACTTCATACACTGAAGCTTTCTTT. This sequence encodes CASTSYTEAFF.

This clone was recorded a few times. This chain's CDR3 is CASSLAGTGLTSTDTQYF. DNA of the CDR3: TGTGCCAGCAGCTTGGCCGGGACAGGGTTAACTAGCACAGATACGCAGTATTTT. The V and J genes are TRBV7-2 and TRBJ2-3; 9 bases map to TRBD1. The CDR3 length is 18 residues. V was clipped by 3 bases and J by 0 bases; unmatched bases: 10. CDR1 and CDR2 (germline): SGHTA, FQGNSA.